This T cell receptor beta chain was sequenced for a study of OX40 agonist ivuxolimab in advanced cancers. Study in general: Cancers in dose escalation were hepatocellular, melanoma, renal cell and head and neck. Whole-study findings and limits: Among expanded peripheral T cells, antigen specificity went undetermined. Researchers report that CD8+ T cells had, on average, more expanded clones than CD4+.

This CDR3 region has 15 residues. It was autoimmune disease history or systemic immunosuppression that excluded patients. Using immunoSEQ multiplex PCR, the repertoire was profiled, and TCRdb retains in-frame clones only, with some absent. In the table there are tens of thousands of clones, around 83% of which are singletons. On this clone itself: No antigen is known for it.

The TCR originated in an adult with an advanced solid tumor such as melanoma, head and neck, liver or kidney cancer. V is TRBV21-1 and J is TRBJ1-2. TRBV21-1 corresponds to a pseudogene. This material consisted of CD4+ or CD8+ T cells sorted from blood, taken in a trial of the OX40 agonist ivuxolimab. The CDR3 loop reads CASIRGERANYGYTF. As DNA, the CDR3 is TGTGCCAGCATCCGAGGGGAGAGAGCTAACTATGGCTACACCTTC.